This T cell receptor beta chain was obtained from a study of shared clonotypes between healthy human individuals. Deletions cut 4 bases from V and 4 bases from J, with 8 bases between. This CDR3 is built from 14 residues. CDR1 is SGHVS, CDR2 FQNEAQ, per germline. This clone was found many times. Adult donors, all healthy and HIV-negative, had no recent acute infections or vaccinations. The assay was carried out at the deep level. Original handling: Filtering differed, since immunoSEQ gave only junction sequences and no quality scores. The repertoire was sequenced with immunoSEQ multiplex PCR; TCRdb's copy has only in-frame clones and lacks some. V and J calls and clone size come straight from that table; D and trimming were deduced from the DNA. The profile shows some 500,000 clones, 77% of them singletons.

The sequencing sample was made of PBMCs. V and J are TRBV7-8 and TRBJ1-6; D possibly corresponds to TRBD1 (6 bases). This clonotype was obtained from a woman in her thirties or forties in good health. Some clones in this sample may be carry-over from other donors' samples. CDR3 in DNA: TGTGCCAGCAGCTGGCAGGGGTATAATTCACCCCTCCACTTT. It specifies CASSWQGYNSPLHF.